The 23 T cell receptor beta chains in this list originate from one sample, sequenced in a study of shared clonotypes between healthy human individuals. The data were produced by immunoSEQ multiplex PCR, yet TCRdb's version contains in-frame clones alone and is incomplete. The sample records a few million clones, around 94% being singletons. The material sequenced was naive CD4+ T cells sorted from blood. The subset: CD45RA+ positively selected. The receptors stem from a man aged 18-30 years in good health.

This chain uses TRBV5-1 with TRBJ1-1; D is uncertain. Germline V gene lookup returns CDR1 SGHRS and CDR2 YFSETQ. The germline V and J ends were trimmed by 0 bases and 5 bases, with 11 bases remaining between them. The CDR3 contains 14 residues. The DNA for the CDR3 is TGCGCCAGCAGCTTGGGGCGGACGGGGACTGAAGCTTTCTTT. This sequence encodes CASSLGRTGTEAFF.

The genes are TRBV25-1 and TRBJ2-5; D not resolved. From germline, CDR1 is MGHDK and CDR2 SYGVNS. CDR3 length: 15 amino acids. V lost 4 bases, J lost 1 base, and 13 bases lay in between. The CDR3 here is CASSVPAAGQETQYF. The CDR3 nucleotides are TGTGCCAGCAGTGTTCCGGCGGCAGGCCAAGAGACCCAGTACTTC.

A word on this clone: Other nucleotide sequences from this sample produce the same CDR3. V is TRBV5-1 and J is TRBJ2-3, with D possibly TRBD2 on 5 matching bases. The V gene's germline CDR1 is SGHRS and CDR2 YFSETQ. Trimming removed 1 base at V and 1 base at J, with 7 bases between. CDR3 size: 14 residues. The CDR3 nucleotides read TGCGCCAGCAGCTTGAACGGGGGCACAGATACGCAGTATTTT. Translation: CASSLNGGTDTQYF.

Only a few counts were recorded for this clone. This chain uses TRBV4-1 with TRBJ1-6; D remains ambiguous. The V end lost 3 bases, the J end lost 14 bases, and 11 bases lay between the germline ends. The CDR3 loop spans 12 amino acids. Looked up from germline, CDR1 is MGHRA and CDR2 is YSYEKL. CDR3 amino acids: CASSQDLSTLHF. CDR3 nucleotide sequence: TGCGCCAGCAGCCAGGACCTTTCCACCCTCCACTTT.

This clone has a single count. This CDR3 reads CASSTTGRGYSTEAFF. CDR3 bases: TGTGCCAGCAGCACGACAGGACGGGGCTATTCGACTGAAGCTTTCTTT. V usage is TRBV28 and J usage is TRBJ1-1; possibly TRBD1 for D (6 bases). Trimming cost V 6 bases and J 5 bases, with 22 bases left between them. This CDR3 has 16 amino acids. Germline CDR1 MDHEN, CDR2 SYDVKM.

The V gene is TRBV21-1, the J gene TRBJ2-2; the listed D gene, TRBD2, was not tested against the DNA. TRBV21-1 is classified as a pseudogene. The CDR3 sequence is 19 residues long. DNA for the CDR3: TGTGCCAGCAGCAACCCTCTAGGACGGGGAGGGGAGAACACCGGGGAGCTGTTTTTT. This gives the protein CASSNPLGRGGENTGELFF.

The chain recombines TRBV5-1 with TRBJ2-7; D is undetermined. The germline CDR1 and CDR2 sequences are SGHRS and YFSETQ. Trimming pared 0 bases from V and 6 bases from J, leaving 16 bases between. This CDR3 region has 15 residues. The CDR3 here is CASSLESRVRGEQYF. Here the CDR3 DNA reads TGCGCCAGCAGCTTGGAGAGTAGGGTTAGAGGCGAGCAGTACTTC.

This chain joins TRBV14 and TRBJ1-3, with D unresolved. With 1 base removed from V and 0 bases from J, the gap between germline ends came to 7 bases. The germline V gene has CDR1 SGHDN and CDR2 FVKESK. The CDR3 contains 15 residues. This chain's CDR3 is CASSQGVFSGNTIYF. DNA for the CDR3: TGTGCCAGCAGCCAAGGAGTATTCTCTGGAAACACCATATATTTT. The full variable domain, rest sourced from reference TRBV14 and TRBJ1-3, is EAGVTQFPSHSVIEKGQTVTLRCDPISGHDNLYWYRRVMGKEIKFLLHFVKESKQDESGMPNNRFLAERTGGTYSTLKVQPAELEDSGVYFCASSQGVFSGNTIYFGEGSWLTVV.

The J gene is TRBJ2-2, the V gene TRBV14; no clear D. Trimming took off 0 bases at V and 2 bases at J, with 13 bases between the two ends. The CDR3 loop spans 17 amino acids. Germline V gene lookup returns CDR1 SGHDN and CDR2 FVKESK. The CDR3 sequence: CASSQDLGNLNTGELFF. The DNA for the CDR3 is TGTGCCAGCAGCCAAGATTTGGGGAACTTAAACACCGGGGAGCTGTTTTTT.

The chain carries TRBV2 and TRBJ1-1, with TRBD1 identical over 12 bases. Trimming at V came to 5 bases and at J to 10 bases, leaving 2 bases not matched to a gene. CDR1 SNHLY and CDR2 FYNNEI come from the germline V gene. The CDR3 consists of 12 residues. The CDR3 bases are TGTGCCAGCAGTTGGGACAGGGGGCGAGCTTTCTTT. Its protein is CASSWDRGRAFF.

V is TRBV5-1 and J is TRBJ1-3, with TRBD1 matching 8 bases. CDR1 and CDR2 (germline): SGHRS, YFSETQ. Losses at the gene ends were 4 bases for V and 2 bases for J; bases not matched to a gene: 5. The CDR3 consists of 15 residues. This CDR3 reads CASSQGAGAGNTIYF. CDR3 bases: TGCGCCAGCAGCCAGGGGGCAGGGGCTGGAAACACCATATATTTT.

This rearrangement joins TRBV11-2 to TRBJ2-7, with D possibly matching TRBD2 (7 bases). Germline V gives CDR1 SGHAT, CDR2 FQNNGV. The germline V and J ends were trimmed by 2 bases and 2 bases, with 25 bases remaining between them. This CDR3 contains 19 residues. CDR3 region: CASSLRGVAGYKSPYEQYF. The CDR3 DNA follows: TGTGCCAGCAGCTTAAGGGGGGTAGCGGGCTATAAGAGTCCCTACGAGCAGTACTTC.

Comment on this clone: At the DNA level, this CDR3 is encoded by other sequences in the same sample as well. The chain is built from TRBV2 and TRBJ2-2; D unclear. CDR1 SNHLY and CDR2 FYNNEI come from the germline V gene. V dropped 5 bases and J dropped 2 bases, with 0 bases sitting between them. This CDR3 spans 11 amino acids. Here the CDR3 reads CASSNTGELFF. The CDR3 DNA sequence: TGTGCCAGCAGTAACACCGGGGAGCTGTTTTTT.

The chain carries TRBV4-1 and TRBJ1-1; a possible D gene is TRBD1 (5 bases). CDR1 and CDR2 (germline): MGHRA, YSYEKL. The CDR3 is 14 residues long. Deletions cut 0 bases from V and 7 bases from J, with 12 bases between. The CDR3 protein is CASSQEGGSLEAFF. The CDR3 DNA reads as TGCGCCAGCAGCCAAGAGGGGGGGAGCCTTGAAGCTTTCTTT.

The CDR3 DNA is TGTGCCAGCAGTGAGCGGGGGGCCACAGATACGCAGTATTTT. Protein sequence: CASSERGATDTQYF. J is TRBJ2-3 and V is TRBV6-1, with 8 bases identical to TRBD2. This CDR3 has 14 amino acids. V lost 3 bases and J lost 2; bases outside the gene matches: 1. Per germline, CDR1 MNHNS and CDR2 SASEGT.

The chain uses TRBV5-4 and TRBJ2-3; no reliable D call. Trimming left V 4 bases short and J 1 base short, with 16 bases between. The germline V gene encodes CDR1 SGHNT and CDR2 YYREEE (reference sequence). The CDR3 runs 16 residues. Here the CDR3 DNA reads TGTGCCAGCAGCCTTATAACGACTGGCGGCACAGATACGCAGTATTTT. Its protein is CASSLITTGGTDTQYF. The full variable domain, its missing parts supplied by reference TRBV5-4 and TRBJ2-3, is ETGVTQSPTHLIKTRGQQVTLRCSSQSGHNTVSWYQQALGQGPQFIFQYYREEENGRGNFPPRFSGLQFPNYSSELNVNALELDDSALYLCASSLITTGGTDTQYFGPGTRLTVL.

This sequence joins TRBV14 and TRBJ2-2; TRBD2 matches at 11 bases. Germline trimming cut 0 bases from V and 2 bases from J; bases unmatched to any gene: 11. The CDR3 has 20 amino acids. Germline values: CDR1 SGHDN, CDR2 FVKESK. CDR3 nucleotide sequence: TGTGCCAGCAGCCAAGATTGGCTAGCGGGGGGTCTAGCTAACACCGGGGAGCTGTTTTTT. As protein: CASSQDWLAGGLANTGELFF.

The chain has TRBV9 and TRBJ2-2; TRBD2 aligns across 9 bases. The CDR3 is 16 residues long. V shed 0 bases, J shed 3 bases, and the junction held 3 bases outside the gene matches. Germline V CDR1 and CDR2: SGDLS, YYNGEE. In DNA form, the CDR3 reads TGTGCCAGCAGCGTAGCTTTAGCGGGGGACACCGGGGAGCTGTTTTTT. Its translation: CASSVALAGDTGELFF.

This rearrangement joins TRBV25-1 to TRBJ1-6, with a weak D call TRBD1 (6 bases). V was pared by 8 bases and J by 5 bases, with 13 bases between. There are 14 residues in the CDR3. CDR1 and CDR2 from the germline V gene are MGHDK and SYGVNS. DNA of the CDR3: TGTGCCAGCGGACACAGGGAGAATAATTCACCCCTCCACTTT. Protein sequence: CASGHRENNSPLHF.

V and J are TRBV30 and TRBJ1-2; D not certain. V was trimmed by 2 bases and J by 7 bases, leaving 11 bases between them. Per the germline V gene, CDR1 is GTSNPN and CDR2 is SVGIG (reference sequence). This CDR3 is 12 amino acids long. The CDR3 loop is CAWSSGVGGYTF. CDR3 nucleotides: TGTGCCTGGAGTTCCGGGGTGGGTGGCTACACCTTC.

The chain uses TRBV12-1 and TRBJ2-1; the tabulated D call, TRBD2, remains unverified against the DNA. TRBV12-1 is marked as a pseudogene. CDR3 length: 15 amino acids. The CDR3 loop reads CASSFVGLVQDEQFF. The CDR3, as DNA: TGTGCCAGCAGCTTTGTGGGACTAGTTCAGGATGAGCAGTTCTTC.

This clone has just one count. The chain combines TRBV7-3 with TRBJ2-7, with a possible D match to TRBD2 (5 bases). V gave up 2 bases and J gave up 7 bases, with 12 bases separating them. Germline V gives CDR1 SGHTA, CDR2 FQGTGA. The CDR3 runs 13 residues. CDR3: CASSLGVTGEQYF. Written as DNA, the CDR3 is TGTGCCAGCAGCTTAGGGGTGACGGGAGAGCAGTACTTC.

The chain is built from TRBV6-1 and TRBJ1-2, with a weak D call TRBD1 (5 bases). V was cut by 8 bases and J by 5 bases, with 15 bases left in between. The CDR3 has 13 amino acids. CDR1 and CDR2 (germline): MNHNS, SASEGT. This chain's CDR3 is CASRSAGQYGYTF. CDR3 nucleotides: TGTGCCAGCCGGTCGGCGGGGCAATATGGCTACACCTTC.